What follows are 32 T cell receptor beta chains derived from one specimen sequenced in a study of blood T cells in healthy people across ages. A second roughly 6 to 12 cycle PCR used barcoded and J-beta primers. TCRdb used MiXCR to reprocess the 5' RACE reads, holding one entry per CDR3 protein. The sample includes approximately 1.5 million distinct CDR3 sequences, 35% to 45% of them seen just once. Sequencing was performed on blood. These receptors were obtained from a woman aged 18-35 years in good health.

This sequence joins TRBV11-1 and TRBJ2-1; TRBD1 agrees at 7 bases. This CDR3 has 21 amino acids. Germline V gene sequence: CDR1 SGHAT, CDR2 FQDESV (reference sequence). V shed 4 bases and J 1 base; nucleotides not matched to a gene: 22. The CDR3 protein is CASSSSPGQRVALNSYNEQFF. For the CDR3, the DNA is TGTGCCAGCAGCTCATCCCCGGGACAGCGAGTGGCTCTCAATTCCTACAATGAGCAGTTCTTC.

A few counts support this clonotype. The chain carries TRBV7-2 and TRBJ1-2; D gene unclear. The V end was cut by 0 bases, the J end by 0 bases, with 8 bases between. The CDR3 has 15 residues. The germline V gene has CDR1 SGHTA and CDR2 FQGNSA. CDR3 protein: CASSLAGQTNYGYTF. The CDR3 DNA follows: TGTGCCAGCAGCTTAGCCGGGCAGACTAACTATGGCTACACCTTC.

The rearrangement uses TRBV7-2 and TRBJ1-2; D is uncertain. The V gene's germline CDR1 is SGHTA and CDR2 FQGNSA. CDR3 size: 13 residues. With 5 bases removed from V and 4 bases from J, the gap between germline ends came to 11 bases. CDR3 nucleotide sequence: TGTGCCAGCAGCATGGCTACGCCCTATGGCTACACCTTC. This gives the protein CASSMATPYGYTF.

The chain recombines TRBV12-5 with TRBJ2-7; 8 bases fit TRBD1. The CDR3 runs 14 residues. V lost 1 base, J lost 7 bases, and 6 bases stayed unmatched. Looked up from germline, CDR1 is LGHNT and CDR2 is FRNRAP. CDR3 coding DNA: TGTGCTAGTGGTTTGGGACAGGGGCACGATGAGCAGTACTTC. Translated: CASGLGQGHDEQYF.

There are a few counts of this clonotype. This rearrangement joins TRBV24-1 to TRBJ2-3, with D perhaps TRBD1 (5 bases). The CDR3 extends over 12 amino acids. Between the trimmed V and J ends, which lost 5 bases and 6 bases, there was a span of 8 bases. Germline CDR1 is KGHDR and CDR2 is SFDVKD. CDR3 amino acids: CATSGDSDTQYF. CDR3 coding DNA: TGTGCCACCAGTGGTGACAGTGATACGCAGTATTTT.

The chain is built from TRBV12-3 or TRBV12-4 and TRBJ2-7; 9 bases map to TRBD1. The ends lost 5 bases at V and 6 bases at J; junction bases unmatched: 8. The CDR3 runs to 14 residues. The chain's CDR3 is CASSVTGGSGEQYF. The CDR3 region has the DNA TGTGCCAGCAGTGTTACAGGGGGCTCAGGCGAGCAGTACTTC.

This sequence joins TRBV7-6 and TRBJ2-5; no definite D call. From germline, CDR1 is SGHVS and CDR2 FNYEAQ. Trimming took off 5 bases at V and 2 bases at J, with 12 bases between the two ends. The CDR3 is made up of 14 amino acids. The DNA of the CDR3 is TGTGCCAGCAGCCAGACACCTGGACAAGAGACCCAGTACTTC. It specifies CASSQTPGQETQYF.

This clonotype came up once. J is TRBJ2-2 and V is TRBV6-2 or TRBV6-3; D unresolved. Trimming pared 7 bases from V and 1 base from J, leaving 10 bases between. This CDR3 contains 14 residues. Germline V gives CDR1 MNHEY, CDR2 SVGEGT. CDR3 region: CASKTRRNTGELFF. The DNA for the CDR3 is TGTGCCAGCAAGACCAGGCGGAACACCGGGGAGCTGTTTTTT.

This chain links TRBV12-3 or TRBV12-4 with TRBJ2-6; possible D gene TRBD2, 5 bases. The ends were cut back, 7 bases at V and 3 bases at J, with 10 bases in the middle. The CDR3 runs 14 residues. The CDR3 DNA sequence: TGTGCCAGCACCCCAGAGGGTGGGGCCAACGTCCTGACTTTC. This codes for CASTPEGGANVLTF.

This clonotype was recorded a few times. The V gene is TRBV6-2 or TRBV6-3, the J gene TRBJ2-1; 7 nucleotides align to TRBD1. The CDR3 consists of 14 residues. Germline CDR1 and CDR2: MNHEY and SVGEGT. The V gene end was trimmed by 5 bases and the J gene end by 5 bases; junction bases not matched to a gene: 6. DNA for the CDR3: TGTGCCAGCAGTCCCTACAGGGGCCACAATGAGCAGTTCTTC. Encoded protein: CASSPYRGHNEQFF.

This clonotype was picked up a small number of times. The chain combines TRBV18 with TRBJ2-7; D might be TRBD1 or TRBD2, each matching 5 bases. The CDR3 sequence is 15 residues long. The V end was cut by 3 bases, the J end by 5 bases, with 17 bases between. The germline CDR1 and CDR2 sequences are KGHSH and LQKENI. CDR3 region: CASSPAWGTENEQYF. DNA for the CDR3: TGTGCCAGCTCACCCGCCTGGGGGACCGAAAACGAGCAGTACTTC.

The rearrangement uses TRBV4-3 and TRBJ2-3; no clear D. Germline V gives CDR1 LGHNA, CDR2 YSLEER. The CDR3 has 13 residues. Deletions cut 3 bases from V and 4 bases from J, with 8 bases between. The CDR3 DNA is TGCGCCAGCAGCCATAAGGCGGCAGATACGCAGTATTTT. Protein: CASSHKAADTQYF.

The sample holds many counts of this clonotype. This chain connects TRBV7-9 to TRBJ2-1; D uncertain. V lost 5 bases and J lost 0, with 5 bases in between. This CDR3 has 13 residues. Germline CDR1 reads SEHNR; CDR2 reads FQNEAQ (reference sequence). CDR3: CASSRISYNEQFF. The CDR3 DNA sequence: TGTGCCAGCAGCCGCATCTCCTACAATGAGCAGTTCTTC.

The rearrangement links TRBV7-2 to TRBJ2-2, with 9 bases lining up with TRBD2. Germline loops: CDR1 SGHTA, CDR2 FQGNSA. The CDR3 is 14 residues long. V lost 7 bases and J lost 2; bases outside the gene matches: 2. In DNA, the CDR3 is TGTGCCAGCATGACTAGCGGTAACACCGGGGAGCTGTTTTTT. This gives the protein CASMTSGNTGELFF. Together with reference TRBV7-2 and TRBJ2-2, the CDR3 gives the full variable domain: GAGVSQSPSNKVTEKGKDVELRCDPISGHTALYWYRQSLGQGLEFLIYFQGNSAPDKSGLPSDRFSAERTGGSVSTLTIQRTQQEDSAVYLCASMTSGNTGELFFGEGSRLTVL.

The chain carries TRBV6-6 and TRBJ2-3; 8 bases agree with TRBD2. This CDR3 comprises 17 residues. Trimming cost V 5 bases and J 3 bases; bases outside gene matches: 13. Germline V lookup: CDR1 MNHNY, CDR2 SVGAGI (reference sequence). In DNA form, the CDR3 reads TGTGCCAGCAGTCGAGCGGGGGCGGCGGCTTTTACAGATACGCAGTATTTT. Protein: CASSRAGAAAFTDTQYF.

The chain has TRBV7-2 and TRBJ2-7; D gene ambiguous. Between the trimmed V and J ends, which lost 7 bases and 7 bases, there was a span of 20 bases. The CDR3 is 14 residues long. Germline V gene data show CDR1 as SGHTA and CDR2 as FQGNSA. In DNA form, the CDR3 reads TGTGCCAGCAACCTAAATGGTCCCTACAGAGAGCAGTACTTC. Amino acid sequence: CASNLNGPYREQYF.

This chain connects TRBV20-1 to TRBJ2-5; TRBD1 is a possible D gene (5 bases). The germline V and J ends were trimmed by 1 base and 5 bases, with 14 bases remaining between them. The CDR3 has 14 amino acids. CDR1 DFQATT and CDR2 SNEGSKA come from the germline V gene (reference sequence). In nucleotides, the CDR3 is TGCAGTGCTAGAGGGGGCAAGGTTAGGGAGACCCAGTACTTC. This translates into CSARGGKVRETQYF.

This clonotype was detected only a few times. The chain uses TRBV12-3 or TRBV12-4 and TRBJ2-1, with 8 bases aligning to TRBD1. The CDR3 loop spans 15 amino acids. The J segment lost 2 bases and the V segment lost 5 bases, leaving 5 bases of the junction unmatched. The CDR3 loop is CASSAPGGPYNEQFF. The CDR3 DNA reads TGTGCCAGCAGTGCCCCAGGGGGCCCCTACAATGAGCAGTTCTTC.

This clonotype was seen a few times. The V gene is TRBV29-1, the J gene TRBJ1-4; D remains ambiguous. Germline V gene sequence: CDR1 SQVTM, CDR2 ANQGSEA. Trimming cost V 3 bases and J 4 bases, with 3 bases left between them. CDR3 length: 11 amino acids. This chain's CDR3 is CSVEDNEKLFF. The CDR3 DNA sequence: TGCAGCGTTGAGGATAATGAAAAACTGTTTTTT.

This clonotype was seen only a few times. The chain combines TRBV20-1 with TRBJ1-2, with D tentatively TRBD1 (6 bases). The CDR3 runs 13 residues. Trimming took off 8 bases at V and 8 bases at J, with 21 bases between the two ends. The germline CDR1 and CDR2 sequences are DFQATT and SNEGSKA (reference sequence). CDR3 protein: CSPSGQSPGGYTF. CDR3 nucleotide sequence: TGCAGTCCCTCGGGACAATCCCCCGGGGGCTACACCTTC.

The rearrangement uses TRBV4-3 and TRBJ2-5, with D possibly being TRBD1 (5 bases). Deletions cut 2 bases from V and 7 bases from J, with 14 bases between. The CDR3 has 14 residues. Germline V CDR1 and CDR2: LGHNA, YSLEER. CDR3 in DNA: TGCGCCAGCAGCCAACAGGGTGCCCCAGTGACCCAGTACTTC. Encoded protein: CASSQQGAPVTQYF.

As DNA, the CDR3 is TGTGCCAGCAGCCATGGGACTAGGGGATACAAGCAGTACTTC. This translates into CASSHGTRGYKQYF. This sequence joins TRBV3-1 and TRBJ2-7, with 8 bases fitting TRBD2. V trimming: 3 bases; J trimming: 8 bases; junction bases outside the gene matches: 9. This CDR3 spans 14 amino acids. CDR1 is LGHDT and CDR2 is YNNKEL in the germline V gene (reference sequence).

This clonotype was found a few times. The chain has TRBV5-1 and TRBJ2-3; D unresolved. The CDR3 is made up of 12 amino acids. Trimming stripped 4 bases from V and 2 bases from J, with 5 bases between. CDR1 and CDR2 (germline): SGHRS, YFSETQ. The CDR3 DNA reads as TGCGCCAGCAGCATAATCACAGATACGCAGTATTTT. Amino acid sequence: CASSIITDTQYF. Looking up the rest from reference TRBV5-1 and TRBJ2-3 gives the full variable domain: KAGVTQTPRYLIKTRGQQVTLSCSPISGHRSVSWYQQTPGQGLQFLFEYFSETQRNKGNFPGRFSGRQFSNSRSEMNVSTLELGDSALYLCASSIITDTQYFGPGTRLTVL.

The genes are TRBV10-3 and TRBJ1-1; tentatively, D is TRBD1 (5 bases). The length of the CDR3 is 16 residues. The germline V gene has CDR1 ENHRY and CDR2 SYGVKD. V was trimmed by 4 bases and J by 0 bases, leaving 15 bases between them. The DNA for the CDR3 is TGTGCCATCAGTGGGGGGTTTGGGGGTCTGAACACTGAAGCTTTCTTT. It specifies CAISGGFGGLNTEAFF.

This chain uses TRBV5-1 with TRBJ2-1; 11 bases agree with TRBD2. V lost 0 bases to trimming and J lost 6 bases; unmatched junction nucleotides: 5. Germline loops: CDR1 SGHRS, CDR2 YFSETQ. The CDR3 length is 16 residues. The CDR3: CASSLETSGDPNEQFF. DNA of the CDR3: TGCGCCAGCAGCTTGGAGACTAGCGGGGACCCCAATGAGCAGTTCTTC. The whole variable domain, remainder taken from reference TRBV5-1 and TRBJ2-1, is KAGVTQTPRYLIKTRGQQVTLSCSPISGHRSVSWYQQTPGQGLQFLFEYFSETQRNKGNFPGRFSGRQFSNSRSEMNVSTLELGDSALYLCASSLETSGDPNEQFFGPGTRLTVL.

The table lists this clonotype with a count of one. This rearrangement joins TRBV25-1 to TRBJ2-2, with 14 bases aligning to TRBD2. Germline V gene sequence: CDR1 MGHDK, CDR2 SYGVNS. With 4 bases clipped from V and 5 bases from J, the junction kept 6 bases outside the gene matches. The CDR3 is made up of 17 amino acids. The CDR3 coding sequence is TGTGCCAGCAGTGGGACTAGCGGGGGGTCCGAAACCGGGGAGCTGTTTTTT. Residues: CASSGTSGGSETGELFF.

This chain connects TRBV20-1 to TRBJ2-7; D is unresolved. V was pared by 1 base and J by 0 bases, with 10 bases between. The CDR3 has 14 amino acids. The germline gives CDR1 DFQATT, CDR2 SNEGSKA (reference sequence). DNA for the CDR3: TGCAGTGCTAGAGTGGGAACCGGCTCCTACGAGCAGTACTTC. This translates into CSARVGTGSYEQYF.

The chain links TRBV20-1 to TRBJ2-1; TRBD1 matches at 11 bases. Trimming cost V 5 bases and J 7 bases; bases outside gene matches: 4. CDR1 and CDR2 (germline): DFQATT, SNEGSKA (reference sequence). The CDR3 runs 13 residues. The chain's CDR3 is CSAWDRGSNEQFF. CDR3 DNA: TGCAGTGCTTGGGACAGGGGGTCGAATGAGCAGTTCTTC.

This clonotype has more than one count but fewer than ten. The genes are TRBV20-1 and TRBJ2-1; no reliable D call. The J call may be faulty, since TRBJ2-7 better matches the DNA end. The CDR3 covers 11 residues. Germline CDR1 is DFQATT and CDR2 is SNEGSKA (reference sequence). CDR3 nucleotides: TGCAGTGCTTTGACCTACAATGAGCAGTACTTC. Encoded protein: CSALTYNEQYF.

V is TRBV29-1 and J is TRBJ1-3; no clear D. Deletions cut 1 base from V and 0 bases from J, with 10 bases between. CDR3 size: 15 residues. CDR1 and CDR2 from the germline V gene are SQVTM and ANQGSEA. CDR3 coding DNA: TGCAGCGTTGAAGGGGCCCCCAACTCTGGAAACACCATATATTTT. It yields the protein CSVEGAPNSGNTIYF. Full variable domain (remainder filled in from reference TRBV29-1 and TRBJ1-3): SAVISQKPSRDICQRGTSLTIQCQVDSQVTMMFWYRQQPGQSLTLIATANQGSEATYESGFVIDKFPISRPNLTFSTLTVSNMSPEDSSIYLCSVEGAPNSGNTIYFGEGSWLTVV.

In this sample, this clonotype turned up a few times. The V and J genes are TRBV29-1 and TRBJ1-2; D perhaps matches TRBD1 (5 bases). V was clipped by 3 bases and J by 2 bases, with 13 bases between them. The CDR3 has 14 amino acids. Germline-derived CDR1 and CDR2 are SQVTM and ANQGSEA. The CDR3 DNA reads TGCAGCGTTGACCCCGGGGCGGGGAACTATGGCTACACCTTC. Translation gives CSVDPGAGNYGYTF.

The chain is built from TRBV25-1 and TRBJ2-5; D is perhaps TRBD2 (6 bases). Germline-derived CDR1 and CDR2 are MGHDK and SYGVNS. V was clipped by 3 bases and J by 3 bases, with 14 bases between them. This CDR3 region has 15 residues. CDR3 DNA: TGTGCCAGCAGTGACCTTGGACTATCAAAAGAGACCCAGTACTTC. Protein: CASSDLGLSKETQYF.